This T cell receptor beta chain originates from a study of cytomegalovirus exposure and HLA in healthy donors. It was with 60 Vbeta and 13 Jbeta primers that the PCR ran. TCRdb's copy holds only in-frame clones and misses some; the assay was immunoSEQ multiplex PCR. The data hold around 170,000 clones, with roughly 75% observed a single time. With regard to this clone: No antigen is known for it.

Whole-study results and caveats: It was approximately 150 TCR beta chains that were listed as cytomegalovirus-associated.

The CDR3 sequence is 15 residues long. The V and J ends lost 0 bases and 4 bases respectively, with 14 bases between them. Germline V gene lookup returns CDR1 SGDLS and CDR2 YYNGEE. V and J are TRBV9 and TRBJ2-7, with D perhaps matching TRBD2 (7 bases). The material sequenced was PBMCs. The receptor was derived from a man in his forties in good health and CMV-seronegative. The CDR3 loop reads CASSVGAGALYEQYF. The DNA of the CDR3 is TGTGCCAGCAGCGTAGGGGCGGGGGCGTTGTACGAGCAGTACTTC.